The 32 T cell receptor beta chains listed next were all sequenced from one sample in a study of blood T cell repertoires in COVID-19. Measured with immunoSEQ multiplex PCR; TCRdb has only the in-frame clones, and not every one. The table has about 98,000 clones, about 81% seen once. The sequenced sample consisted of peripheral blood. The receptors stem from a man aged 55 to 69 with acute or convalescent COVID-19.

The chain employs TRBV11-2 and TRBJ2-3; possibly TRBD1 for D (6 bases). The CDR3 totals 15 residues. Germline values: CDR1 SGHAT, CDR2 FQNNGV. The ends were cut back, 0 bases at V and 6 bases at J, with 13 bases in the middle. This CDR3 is CASSLEGAGGDTQYF. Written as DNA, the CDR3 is TGTGCCAGCAGCTTAGAGGGGGCAGGCGGCGATACGCAGTATTTT.

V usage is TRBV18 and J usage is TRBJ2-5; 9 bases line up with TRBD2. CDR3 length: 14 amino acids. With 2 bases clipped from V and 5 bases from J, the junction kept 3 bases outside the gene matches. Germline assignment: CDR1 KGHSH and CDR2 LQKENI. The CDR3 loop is CASSPAGGPETQYF. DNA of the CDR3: TGTGCCAGCTCACCAGCGGGAGGGCCTGAGACCCAGTACTTC.

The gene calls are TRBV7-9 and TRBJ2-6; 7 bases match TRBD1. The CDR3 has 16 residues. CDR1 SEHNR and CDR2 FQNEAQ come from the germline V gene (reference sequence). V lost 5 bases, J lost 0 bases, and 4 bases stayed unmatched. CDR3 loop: CASSPTGVSGANVLTF. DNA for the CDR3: TGTGCCAGCAGCCCTACAGGGGTCTCTGGGGCCAACGTCCTGACTTTC.

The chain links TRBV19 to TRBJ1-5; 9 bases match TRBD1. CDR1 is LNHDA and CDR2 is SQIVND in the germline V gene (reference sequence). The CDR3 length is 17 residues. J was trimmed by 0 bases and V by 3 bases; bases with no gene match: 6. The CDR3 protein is CASSMDRGSDSNQPQHF. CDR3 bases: TGTGCCAGTAGTATGGACAGGGGATCTGATAGCAATCAGCCCCAGCATTTT.

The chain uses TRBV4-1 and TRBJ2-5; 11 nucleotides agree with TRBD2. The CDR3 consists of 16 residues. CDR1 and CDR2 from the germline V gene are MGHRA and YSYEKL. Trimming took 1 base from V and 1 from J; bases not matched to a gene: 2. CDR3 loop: CASSQVLAGGQETQYF. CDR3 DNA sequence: TGCGCCAGCAGCCAAGTTCTAGCGGGGGGCCAAGAGACCCAGTACTTC.

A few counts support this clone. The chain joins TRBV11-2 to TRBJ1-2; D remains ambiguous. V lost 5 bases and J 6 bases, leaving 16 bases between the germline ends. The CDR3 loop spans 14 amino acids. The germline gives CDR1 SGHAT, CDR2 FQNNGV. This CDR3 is CASSPEMGRDGYTF. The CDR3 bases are TGTGCCAGCAGCCCCGAGATGGGGAGAGATGGCTACACCTTC.

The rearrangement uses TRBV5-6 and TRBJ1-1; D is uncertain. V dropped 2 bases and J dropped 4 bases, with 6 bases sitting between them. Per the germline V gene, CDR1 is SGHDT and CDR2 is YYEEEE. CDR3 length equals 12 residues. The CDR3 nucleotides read TGTGCCAGCAGCTTTCTCGGCACTGAAGCTTTCTTT. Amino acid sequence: CASSFLGTEAFF.

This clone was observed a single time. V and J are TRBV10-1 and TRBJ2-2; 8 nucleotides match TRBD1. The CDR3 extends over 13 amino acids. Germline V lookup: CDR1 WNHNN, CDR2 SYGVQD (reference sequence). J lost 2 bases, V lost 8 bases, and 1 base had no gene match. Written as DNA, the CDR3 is TGCGCCAGCGGGACAGGCAACACCGGGGAGCTGTTTTTT. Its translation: CASGTGNTGELFF.

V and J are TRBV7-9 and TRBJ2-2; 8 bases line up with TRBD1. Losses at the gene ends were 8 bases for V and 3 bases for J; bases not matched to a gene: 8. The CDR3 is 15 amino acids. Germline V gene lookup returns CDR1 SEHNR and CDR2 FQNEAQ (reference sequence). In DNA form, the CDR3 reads TGTGCCAGCGGCCAGACAGGGGCGTACACCGGGGAGCTGTTTTTT. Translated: CASGQTGAYTGELFF. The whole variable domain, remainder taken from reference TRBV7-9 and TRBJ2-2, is DTGVSQNPRHKITKRGQNVTFRCDPISEHNRLYWYRQTLGQGPEFLTYFQNEAQLEKSRLLSDRFSAERPKGSFSTLEIQRTEQGDSAMYLCASGQTGAYTGELFFGEGSRLTVL.

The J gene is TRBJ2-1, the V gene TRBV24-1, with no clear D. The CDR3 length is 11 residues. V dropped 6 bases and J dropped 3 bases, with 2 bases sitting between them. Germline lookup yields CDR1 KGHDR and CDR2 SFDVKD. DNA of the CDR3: TGTGCCACCAGTTACTACAATGAGCAGTTCTTC. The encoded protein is CATSYYNEQFF.

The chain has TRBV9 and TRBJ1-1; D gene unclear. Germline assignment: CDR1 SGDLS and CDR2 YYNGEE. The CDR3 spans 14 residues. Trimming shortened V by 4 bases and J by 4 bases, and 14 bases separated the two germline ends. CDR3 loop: CASSSGIRGTEAFF. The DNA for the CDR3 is TGTGCCAGCAGCTCCGGTATTCGTGGCACTGAAGCTTTCTTT.

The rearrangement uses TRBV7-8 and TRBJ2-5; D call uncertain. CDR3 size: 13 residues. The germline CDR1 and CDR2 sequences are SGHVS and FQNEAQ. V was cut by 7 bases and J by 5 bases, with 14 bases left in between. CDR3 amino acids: CASTLKLDETQYF. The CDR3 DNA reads TGTGCCAGCACCCTTAAGTTAGATGAGACCCAGTACTTC.

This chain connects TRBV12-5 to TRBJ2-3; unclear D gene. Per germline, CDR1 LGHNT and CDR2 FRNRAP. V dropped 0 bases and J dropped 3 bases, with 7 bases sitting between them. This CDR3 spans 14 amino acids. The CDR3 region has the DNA TGTGCTAGTGGTTTGGTACCGAGTACAGATACGCAGTATTTT. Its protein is CASGLVPSTDTQYF.

CDR3 bases: TGCGCCAGCAGCGGATCGACAGGGGCGCAAGAGACCCAGTACTTC. Translated: CASSGSTGAQETQYF. The chain is built from TRBV4-1 and TRBJ2-5, with 8 bases that match TRBD1. The V gene's germline CDR1 is MGHRA and CDR2 YSYEKL. The trim removed 5 bases at V and 2 bases at J, leaving 7 bases unmatched. The CDR3 has 15 residues.

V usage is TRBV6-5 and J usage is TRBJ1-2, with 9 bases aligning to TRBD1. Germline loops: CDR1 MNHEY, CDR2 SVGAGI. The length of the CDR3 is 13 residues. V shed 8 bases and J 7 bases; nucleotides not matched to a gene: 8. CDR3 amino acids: CASHGQGTSGYTF. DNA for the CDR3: TGTGCCAGCCATGGACAGGGGACGTCTGGCTACACCTTC.

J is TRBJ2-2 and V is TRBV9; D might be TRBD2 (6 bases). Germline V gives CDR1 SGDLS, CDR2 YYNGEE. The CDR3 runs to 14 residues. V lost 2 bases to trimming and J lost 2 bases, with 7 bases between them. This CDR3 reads CASSVGTNTGELFF. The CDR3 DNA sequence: TGTGCCAGCAGCGTGGGGACTAACACCGGGGAGCTGTTTTTT.

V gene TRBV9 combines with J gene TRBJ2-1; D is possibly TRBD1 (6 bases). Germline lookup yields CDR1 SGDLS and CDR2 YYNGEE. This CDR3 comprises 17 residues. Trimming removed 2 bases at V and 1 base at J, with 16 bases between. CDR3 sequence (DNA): TGTGCCAGCAGCGTCAAGGGGGAGAGGGCGTCCTACAATGAGCAGTTCTTC. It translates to CASSVKGERASYNEQFF. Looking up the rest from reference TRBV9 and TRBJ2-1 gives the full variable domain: DSGVTQTPKHLITATGQRVTLRCSPRSGDLSVYWYQQSLDQGLQFLIQYYNGEERAKGNILERFSAQQFPDLHSELNLSSLELGDSALYFCASSVKGERASYNEQFFGPGTRLTVL.

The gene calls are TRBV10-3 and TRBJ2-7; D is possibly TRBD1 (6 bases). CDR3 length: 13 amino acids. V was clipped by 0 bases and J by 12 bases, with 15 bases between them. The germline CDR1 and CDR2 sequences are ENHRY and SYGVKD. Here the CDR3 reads CAISESLGTPRYF. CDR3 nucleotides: TGTGCCATCAGTGAGTCTCTTGGGACACCGCGGTACTTC.

The CDR3 sequence: CASSPPAGADGELFF. The CDR3 DNA is TGTGCCAGCAGCCCACCGGCAGGGGCGGACGGGGAGCTGTTTTTT. The chain is built from TRBV7-2 and TRBJ2-2, with D perhaps TRBD1 (6 bases). The germline gives CDR1 SGHTA, CDR2 FQGNSA. With 5 bases removed from V and 7 bases from J, the gap between germline ends came to 17 bases. The CDR3 runs 15 residues.

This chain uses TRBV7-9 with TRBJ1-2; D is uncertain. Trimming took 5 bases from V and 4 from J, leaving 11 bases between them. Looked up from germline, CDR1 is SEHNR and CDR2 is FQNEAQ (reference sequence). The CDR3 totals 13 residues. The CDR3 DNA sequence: TGTGCCAGCAGCCCCCTCGGGAGCTATGGCTACACCTTC. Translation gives CASSPLGSYGYTF. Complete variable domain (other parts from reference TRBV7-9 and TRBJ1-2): DTGVSQNPRHKITKRGQNVTFRCDPISEHNRLYWYRQTLGQGPEFLTYFQNEAQLEKSRLLSDRFSAERPKGSFSTLEIQRTEQGDSAMYLCASSPLGSYGYTFGSGTRLTVV.

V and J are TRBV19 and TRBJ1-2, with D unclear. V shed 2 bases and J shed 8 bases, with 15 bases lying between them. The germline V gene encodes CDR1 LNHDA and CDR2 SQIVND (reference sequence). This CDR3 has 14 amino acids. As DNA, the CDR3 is TGTGCCAGTAGTATAAGGGAGTCAGTACACGGCTACACCTTC. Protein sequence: CASSIRESVHGYTF. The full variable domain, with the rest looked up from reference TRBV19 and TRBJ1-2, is DGGITQSPKYLFRKEGQNVTLSCEQNLNHDAMYWYRQDPGQGLRLIYYSQIVNDFQKGDIAEGYSVSREKKESFPLTVTSAQKNPTAFYLCASSIRESVHGYTFGSGTRLTVV.

Here the CDR3 reads CASSMLGTNTGELFF. CDR3 nucleotide sequence: TGTGCCAGTAGTATGCTAGGCACGAACACCGGGGAGCTGTTTTTT. The chain employs TRBV19 and TRBJ2-2, with D unresolved. The germline gives CDR1 LNHDA, CDR2 SQIVND (reference sequence). The CDR3 covers 15 residues. Trimming pared 3 bases from V and 0 bases from J, leaving 8 bases between.

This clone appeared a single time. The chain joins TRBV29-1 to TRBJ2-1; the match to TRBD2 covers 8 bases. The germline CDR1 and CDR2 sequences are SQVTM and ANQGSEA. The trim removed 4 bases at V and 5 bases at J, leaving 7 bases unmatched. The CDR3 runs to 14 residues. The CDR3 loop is CSVGSGRSNNEQFF. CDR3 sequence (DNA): TGCAGCGTTGGCAGCGGGAGATCAAACAATGAGCAGTTCTTC.

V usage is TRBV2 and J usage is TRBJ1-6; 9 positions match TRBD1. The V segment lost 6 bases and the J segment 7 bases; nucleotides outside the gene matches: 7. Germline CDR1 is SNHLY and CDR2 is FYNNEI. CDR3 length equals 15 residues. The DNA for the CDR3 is TGTGCCAGCAGGGGGACAGGGAAGGCCAATTCACCCCTCCACTTT. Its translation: CASRGTGKANSPLHF.

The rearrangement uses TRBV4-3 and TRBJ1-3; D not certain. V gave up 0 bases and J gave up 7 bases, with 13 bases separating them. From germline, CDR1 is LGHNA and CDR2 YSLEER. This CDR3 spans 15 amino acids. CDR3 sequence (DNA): TGCGCCAGCAGCCAAGATCGAGGATTTACGAACACCATATATTTT. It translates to CASSQDRGFTNTIYF.

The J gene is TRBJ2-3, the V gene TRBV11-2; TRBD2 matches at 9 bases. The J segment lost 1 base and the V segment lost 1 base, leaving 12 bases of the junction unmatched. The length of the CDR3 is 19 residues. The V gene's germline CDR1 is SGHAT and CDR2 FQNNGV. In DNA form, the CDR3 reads TGTGCCAGCAGCTTAGTGACCCGGGGGGCGGGAGGGCGCACAGATACGCAGTATTTT. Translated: CASSLVTRGAGGRTDTQYF.

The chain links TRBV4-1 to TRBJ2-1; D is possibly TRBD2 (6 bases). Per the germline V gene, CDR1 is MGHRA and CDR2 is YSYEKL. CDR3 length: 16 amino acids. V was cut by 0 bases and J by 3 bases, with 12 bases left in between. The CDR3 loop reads CASSQDWGLSYNEQFF. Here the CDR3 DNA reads TGCGCCAGCAGCCAAGATTGGGGACTGAGCTACAATGAGCAGTTCTTC.

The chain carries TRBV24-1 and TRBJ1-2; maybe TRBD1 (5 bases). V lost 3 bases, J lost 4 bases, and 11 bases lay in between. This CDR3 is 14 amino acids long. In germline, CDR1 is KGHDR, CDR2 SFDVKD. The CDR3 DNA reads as TGTGCCACCAGTGATCTGGACACCCCCTATGGCTACACCTTC. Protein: CATSDLDTPYGYTF.

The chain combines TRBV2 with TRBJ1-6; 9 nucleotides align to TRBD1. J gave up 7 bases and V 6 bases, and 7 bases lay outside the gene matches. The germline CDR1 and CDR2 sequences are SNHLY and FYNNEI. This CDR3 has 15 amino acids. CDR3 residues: CASSGSGTGNSPLHF. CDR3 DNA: TGTGCCAGCAGCGGATCCGGGACAGGGAATTCACCCCTCCACTTT.

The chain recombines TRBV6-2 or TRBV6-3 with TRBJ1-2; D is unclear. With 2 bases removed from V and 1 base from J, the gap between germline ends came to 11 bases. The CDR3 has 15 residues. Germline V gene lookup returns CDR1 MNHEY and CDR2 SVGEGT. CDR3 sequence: CASSYGQASNYGYTF. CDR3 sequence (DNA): TGTGCCAGCAGTTACGGCCAGGCAAGTAACTATGGCTACACCTTC.

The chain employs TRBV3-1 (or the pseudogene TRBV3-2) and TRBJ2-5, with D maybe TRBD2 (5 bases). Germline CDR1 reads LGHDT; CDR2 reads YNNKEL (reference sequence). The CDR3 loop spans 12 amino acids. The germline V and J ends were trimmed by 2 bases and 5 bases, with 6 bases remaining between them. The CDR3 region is CASSQRRETQYF. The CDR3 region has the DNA TGTGCCAGCAGCCAAAGGAGGGAGACCCAGTACTTC.

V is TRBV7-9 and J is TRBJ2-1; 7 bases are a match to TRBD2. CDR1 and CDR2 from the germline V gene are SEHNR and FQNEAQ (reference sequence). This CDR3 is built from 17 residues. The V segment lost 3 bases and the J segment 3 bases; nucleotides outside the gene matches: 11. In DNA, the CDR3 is TGTGCCAGCAGCTTCCCACTCATAGCGGGTAGCTACAATGAGCAGTTCTTC. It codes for CASSFPLIAGSYNEQFF.